The 13 T cell receptor beta chains below come from one sample, sequenced in a study of T cell repertoires in cytomegalovirus infection. No antigen is known for these receptors. TCRdb processed the reads anew with MiXCR; each CDR3 protein has one entry. The table includes approximately 910,000 distinct CDR3 sequences, around 32% detected once. This sample comprised cultured CD8+ T cells from PBMCs, obtained from culture after CMV antigen stimulation. The receptors here all came from a human donor in good health (CMV status not recorded). Some clones in this sample may be carry-over from other donors' samples.

The table lists this clonotype with a few counts. The chain carries TRBV7-9 and TRBJ2-1; a possible D gene is TRBD2 (6 bases). The CDR3 loop spans 15 amino acids. V was shortened by 2 bases and J by 5 bases, with 13 bases between the two germline ends. The germline gives CDR1 SEHNR, CDR2 FQNEAQ (reference sequence). The CDR3 nucleotides read TGTGCCAGCAGCTTACCGGGAGTAGAGCACAATGAGCAGTTCTTC. Its protein product is CASSLPGVEHNEQFF.

This clonotype was seen only a few times. A much bigger clone sits one base away, suggesting this may be a read error. CDR3: CASSPGQGPYEQYV. The CDR3 DNA sequence: TGTGCCAGCAGCCCGGGACAGGGTCCCTACGAGCAGTACGTC. The chain employs TRBV5-4 and TRBJ2-7, with 9 positions matching TRBD1. The CDR3 sequence is 14 residues long. Germline loops: CDR1 SGHNT, CDR2 YYREEE (reference sequence). The V segment lost 4 bases and the J segment 2 bases; nucleotides outside the gene matches: 4.

The J gene is TRBJ1-4, the V gene TRBV7-9; TRBD1 matches 7 bases. Germline CDR1 SEHNR, CDR2 FQNEAQ (reference sequence). J gave up 0 bases and V 3 bases, and 7 bases lay outside the gene matches. The CDR3 is 17 amino acids. The DNA for the CDR3 is TGTGCCAGCAGCTTGCCCGGACAGGTTTCAACTAATGAAAAACTGTTTTTT. It codes for CASSLPGQVSTNEKLFF.

V gene TRBV7-6 combines with J gene TRBJ2-6, with D possibly being TRBD1 or TRBD2 (5 bases each). The CDR3 totals 16 residues. Trimming stripped 5 bases from V and 1 base from J, with 12 bases between. Germline loops: CDR1 SGHVS, CDR2 FNYEAQ. CDR3 nucleotide sequence: TGTGCCAGCAGCACCGGGGCGGGTTCTGGGGCCAACGTCCTGACTTTC. Translating gives CASSTGAGSGANVLTF.

The rearrangement joins TRBV7-8 to TRBJ2-7; TRBD1 agrees at 10 bases. Looked up from germline, CDR1 is SGHVS and CDR2 is FQNEAQ. This CDR3 is 16 amino acids long. The V gene end was trimmed by 0 bases and the J gene end by 5 bases; junction bases not matched to a gene: 7. In nucleotides, the CDR3 is TGTGCCAGCAGCTTAGCCGGGCGCGGGACAGGGGACGAGCAGTACTTC. It yields the protein CASSLAGRGTGDEQYF.

This clonotype was observed a handful of times. The J gene is TRBJ1-5, the V gene TRBV7-6; D call uncertain. Germline values: CDR1 SGHVS, CDR2 FNYEAQ. The V end lost 1 base, the J end lost 7 bases, and 14 bases lay between the germline ends. The CDR3 covers 15 residues. CDR3 sequence (DNA): TGTGCCAGCAGCTTAGGTGGTAGGTCCGGCCAGCCCCAGCATTTT. Its protein product is CASSLGGRSGQPQHF. The full variable domain, completed using reference TRBV7-6 and TRBJ1-5, is GAGVSQSPRYKVTKRGQDVALRCDPISGHVSLYWYRQALGQGPEFLTYFNYEAQQDKSGLPNDRFSAERPEGSISTLTIQRTEQRDSAMYRCASSLGGRSGQPQHFGDGTRLSIL.

The chain couples TRBV28 to TRBJ2-5, with 8 bases that match TRBD1. The germline V gene encodes CDR1 MDHEN and CDR2 SYDVKM. V shed 5 bases, J shed 1 base, and the junction held 3 bases outside the gene matches. CDR3 length: 14 amino acids. This CDR3 reads CASSQTGAQETQYF. The CDR3 coding sequence is TGTGCCAGCAGTCAGACAGGGGCCCAAGAGACCCAGTACTTC.

This clonotype was seen more than once but under ten times. The chain is built from TRBV24-1 and TRBJ2-3; TRBD2 might be the D (5 bases). Germline V gene sequence: CDR1 KGHDR, CDR2 SFDVKD. This CDR3 region has 15 residues. The V end lost 4 bases, the J end lost 6 bases, and 16 bases lay between the germline ends. The CDR3 spells CATSEDSSVPDTQYF. The CDR3 region has the DNA TGTGCCACCAGTGAGGACTCGTCAGTTCCGGATACGCAGTATTTT.

The gene calls are TRBV24-1 and TRBJ1-4, with D tentatively TRBD1 (5 bases). V was shortened by 4 bases and J by 0 bases, with 8 bases between the two germline ends. CDR1 is KGHDR, CDR2 SFDVKD, per germline. This CDR3 has 15 amino acids. This CDR3 reads CATSDPTATNEKLFF. The CDR3 DNA is TGTGCCACCAGTGACCCGACAGCAACTAATGAAAAACTGTTTTTT.

The chain recombines TRBV10-1 with TRBJ2-2; D is unresolved. This CDR3 contains 12 residues. Deletions cut 8 bases from V and 5 bases from J, with 9 bases between. Germline CDR1 WNHNN, CDR2 SYGVQD (reference sequence). CDR3 sequence: CASLASTGELFF. In nucleotides, the CDR3 is TGCGCCAGCCTCGCGTCGACCGGGGAGCTGTTTTTT.

As for this clonotype: One end of the junction fails to match germline, which may point to a read error. The rearrangement joins TRBV15 to TRBJ2-5, with 9 nucleotides matching TRBD1. The CDR3 has 17 residues. Germline V gene lookup returns CDR1 LNHNV and CDR2 YYDKDF (reference sequence). CDR3 sequence: CATNRALPGQGTETQYF. The DNA for the CDR3 is TGTGCCACCAACAGAGCCCTTCCCGGACAGGGGACGGAGACCCAGTACTTC.

The chain couples TRBV7-9 to TRBJ2-2, with 11 positions matching TRBD1. The germline gives CDR1 SEHNR, CDR2 FQNEAQ (reference sequence). This CDR3 spans 16 amino acids. With V trimmed by 2 bases and J by 3 bases, 2 bases remained unmatched. CDR3 bases: TGTGCCAGCAGCTTAAAGGGACAGGGGGACACCGGGGAGCTGTTTTTT. Translation: CASSLKGQGDTGELFF.

The gene calls are TRBV9 and TRBJ1-1; 7 nucleotides match TRBD1. The CDR3 totals 19 residues. CDR1 is SGDLS, CDR2 YYNGEE, per germline. Germline trimming cut 4 bases from V and 5 bases from J; bases unmatched to any gene: 23. CDR3 sequence (DNA): TGTGCCAGCAGCCCTTATGGGGACAGTGGACTAGGGTGGATAACTGAAGCTTTCTTT. It yields the protein CASSPYGDSGLGWITEAFF.